This T cell receptor (beta chain) appears in the sequencing data of a study of blood T cell repertoires in COVID-19. Study background: The samples span acute and convalescent COVID-19 from the United States, Italy and Spain. Sample material is recorded as cDNA or gDNA derived from T cells, B-cell-depleted T cells, or PBMCs.

This CDR3 is built from 16 residues. Trimming left V 0 bases short and J 1 base short, with 12 bases between. The germline gives CDR1 SGHKS, CDR2 YYEKEE (reference sequence). Original analysis: The assay estimated nucleated cells by amplifying reference gene primers. TCRdb's table, derived via immunoSEQ multiplex PCR, lists solely in-frame clones and lacks some. V, J and clone size are those of that table, while D and trimming were read from the DNA. The sample has around 230,000 clones; around 89% are singletons. The sample was PBMCs or T cells enriched from blood (not recorded which). The J gene is TRBJ2-3, the V gene TRBV5-5; D is unclear. The source is a woman in her thirties or forties with acute COVID-19. The CDR3 coding sequence is TGTGCCAGCAGCTTGGGACACTCATCGGGCACAGATACGCAGTATTTT. The encoded protein is CASSLGHSSGTDTQYF.